This entry lists 10 T cell receptor beta chains sequenced from one sample in a study of T cells in Graves' hyperthyroidism and ophthalmopathy. RNA transcripts served as the template for amplifying TCR beta CDR3 regions. RT-PCR in the first round (using the HTBI primer set) targeted the TCR CDR3. TCRdb re-analysed the multiplex PCR reads in MiXCR, keeping a single row per CDR3 protein. The sample includes about 340,000 distinct CDR3 sequences, around a sixth seen only once; the top ten take 45% to 50%. The sequenced sample was blood. These TCRs come from a woman in her forties or fifties with Graves' hyperthyroidism.

The table lists this clonotype with many counts. V is TRBV7-3 and J is TRBJ2-3; 7 nucleotides agree with TRBD2. This CDR3 contains 17 residues. Trimming at V came to 3 bases and at J to 0 bases, leaving 9 bases not matched to a gene. CDR1 is SGHTA and CDR2 is FQGTGA in the germline V gene. DNA of the CDR3: TGTGCCAGCAGCTTGGCTCCACTAGCGACTAGCACAGATACGCAGTATTTT. This translates into CASSLAPLATSTDTQYF.

This clonotype was detected many times. V usage is TRBV5-5 and J usage is TRBJ1-1, with 8 nucleotides matching TRBD1. CDR1 and CDR2 (germline): SGHKS, YYEKEE (reference sequence). With V trimmed by 5 bases and J by 12 bases, 9 bases remained unmatched. This CDR3 region has 12 residues. The CDR3 nucleotides are TGTGCCAGCAGGATAGGACAGGGTATGTCTTTCTTT. Its translation: CASRIGQGMSFF.

This clonotype occurred a few times. The rearrangement links TRBV28 to TRBJ1-6; the D is unclear. The CDR3 has 15 residues. V lost 6 bases, J lost 7 bases, and 16 bases lay in between. The germline gives CDR1 MDHEN, CDR2 SYDVKM. Here the CDR3 reads CASSQLRGTNSPLHF. The DNA for the CDR3 is TGTGCCAGCAGCCAACTCCGGGGTACAAATTCACCCCTCCACTTT. Complete variable domain (other parts from reference TRBV28 and TRBJ1-6): DVKVTQSSRYLVKRTGEKVFLECVQDMDHENMFWYRQDPGLGLRLIYFSYDVKMKEKGDIPEGYSVSREKKERFSLILESASTNQTSMYLCASSQLRGTNSPLHFGNGTRLTVT.

This clonotype was counted only a few times. The J gene is TRBJ2-1, the V gene TRBV18; D is unclear. The germline V gene has CDR1 KGHSH and CDR2 LQKENI. Trimming took off 3 bases at V and 6 bases at J, with 12 bases between the two ends. This CDR3 region has 14 residues. The CDR3 DNA is TGTGCCAGCTCACCGACATCTCTAGGCAATGAGCAGTTCTTC. The encoded protein is CASSPTSLGNEQFF.

The chain is built from TRBV4-1 and TRBJ2-2; D is perhaps TRBD2 (6 bases). Trimming took 0 bases from V and 0 from J, leaving 11 bases between them. Germline CDR1 reads MGHRA; CDR2 reads YSYEKL. The CDR3 contains 17 residues. The chain's CDR3 is CASSQDWRAANTGELFF. CDR3 nucleotides: TGCGCCAGCAGCCAAGATTGGAGGGCCGCGAACACCGGGGAGCTGTTTTTT.

This clonotype occurred many times. This chain uses TRBV30 with TRBJ2-7; D is undetermined. The CDR3 runs 11 residues. V was shortened by 1 base and J by 1 base, with 2 bases between the two germline ends. CDR1 and CDR2 (germline): GTSNPN, SVGIG (reference sequence). CDR3 in amino acids: CAWSASYEQYF. The CDR3 DNA follows: TGTGCCTGGAGTGCTTCCTACGAGCAGTACTTC.

As for this clonotype: This may be a read error, as it is one base from a much larger clone. The genes are TRBV2 and TRBJ1-2; D is undetermined. CDR1 SNHLY and CDR2 FYNNEI come from the germline V gene. The CDR3 is made up of 13 amino acids. CDR3 loop: CAGSANGSGGYTF. The CDR3 DNA reads TGTGCCGGCAGTGCAAACGGATCTGGTGGCTACACCTTC. The whole variable domain, filled in from reference TRBV2 and TRBJ1-2, reads EPEVTQTPSHQVTQMGQEVILRCVPISNHLYFYWYRQILGQKVEFLVSFYNNEISEKSEIFDDQFSVERPDGSNFTLKIRSTKLEDSAMYFCAGSANGSGGYTFGSGTRLTVV.

The table lists this clonotype with many counts. The V call is TRBV3-1, the J call TRBJ2-3, with D hard to call. The V gene lost 3 bases and the J gene lost 0 bases, with 7 bases spanning the gap. Germline CDR1 LGHDT, CDR2 YNNKEL (reference sequence). The CDR3 runs 14 residues. CDR3 in amino acids: CASSQAGSTDTQYF. CDR3 nucleotides: TGTGCCAGCAGCCAGGCCGGTAGCACAGATACGCAGTATTTT.

This clonotype appeared many times. The chain joins TRBV30 to TRBJ1-1; TRBD1 might be the D (6 bases). The CDR3 is 12 amino acids. The germline V and J ends were trimmed by 3 bases and 6 bases, with 11 bases remaining between them. Germline-derived CDR1 and CDR2 are GTSNPN and SVGIG (reference sequence). The CDR3 nucleotides read TGTGCCTGGAGGAGCAGGGGCTCTGAAGCTTTCTTT. It specifies CAWRSRGSEAFF.

This clonotype was seen more than once but under ten times. The chain is built from TRBV24-1 and TRBJ2-2; TRBD2 might be the D (6 bases). Trimming took off 10 bases at V and 2 bases at J, with 13 bases between the two ends. CDR3 length equals 14 residues. CDR1 and CDR2 (germline): KGHDR, SFDVKD. The CDR3 bases are TGTGCCACGGGGGGACTGGAAAACACCGGGGAGCTGTTTTTT. The encoded protein is CATGGLENTGELFF.